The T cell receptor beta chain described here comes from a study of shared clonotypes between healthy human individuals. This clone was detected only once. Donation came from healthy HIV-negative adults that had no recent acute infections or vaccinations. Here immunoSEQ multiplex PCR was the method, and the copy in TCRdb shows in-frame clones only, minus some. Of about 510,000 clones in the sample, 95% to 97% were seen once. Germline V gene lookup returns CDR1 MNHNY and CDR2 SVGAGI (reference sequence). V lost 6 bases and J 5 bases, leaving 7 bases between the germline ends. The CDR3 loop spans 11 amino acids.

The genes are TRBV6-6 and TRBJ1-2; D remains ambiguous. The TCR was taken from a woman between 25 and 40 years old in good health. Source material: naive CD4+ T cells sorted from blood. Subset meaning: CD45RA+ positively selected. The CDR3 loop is CASRSQYGYTF. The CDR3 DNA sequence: TGTGCCAGCAGATCCCAGTATGGCTACACCTTC.